One sample yielded the 11 T cell receptor beta chains listed below, sequenced in a study of T cell changes during pregnancy in multiple sclerosis. Some clones are missing from TCRdb's copy, which holds only in-frame ones; the method was immunoSEQ multiplex PCR. The sample has 50,000 to 60,000 clones; more than 85% are singletons. The input for sequencing was CD4+ T cells from peripheral blood mononuclear cells, taken in the third trimester of pregnancy. Receptor source: a female donor with multiple sclerosis, enrolled in a pregnancy study.

This chain connects TRBV7-3 to TRBJ1-1, with 7 bases fitting TRBD1. The V and J ends lost 0 bases and 4 bases, in that order; junction bases with no gene match: 11. This CDR3 has 17 amino acids. Germline CDR1 and CDR2: SGHTA and FQGTGA. CDR3 coding DNA: TGTGCCAGCAGCTTAACCCCATTTGAGGGGGCAGGCACTGAAGCTTTCTTT. It is translated as CASSLTPFEGAGTEAFF.

The gene calls are TRBV25-1 and TRBJ2-5, with TRBD2 as a possible D gene (7 bases). Germline V CDR1 and CDR2: MGHDK, SYGVNS. V lost 4 bases to trimming and J lost 7 bases, with 19 bases between them. This CDR3 has 15 amino acids. The CDR3 DNA reads as TGTGCCAGCAGTGGCGCGGGGGCGCCCCAGGGGACCCAGTACTTC. Translation: CASSGAGAPQGTQYF.

The V call is TRBV27, the J call TRBJ1-3; D is possibly TRBD1 (6 bases). V lost 4 bases to trimming and J lost 2 bases, with 9 bases between them. The CDR3 runs to 14 residues. Looked up from germline, CDR1 is MNHEY and CDR2 is SMNVEV (reference sequence). This chain's CDR3 is CASSWGGPGNTIYF. CDR3 nucleotide sequence: TGTGCCAGCAGTTGGGGGGGCCCTGGAAACACCATATATTTT.

The chain combines TRBV30 with TRBJ1-5; D may be TRBD1 (5 bases). Trimming removed 4 bases at V and 4 bases at J, with 14 bases between. The germline CDR1 and CDR2 sequences are GTSNPN and SVGIG (reference sequence). This CDR3 has 14 amino acids. The CDR3 nucleotides are TGTGCCTGGACCCCAGACCGGGGGAATCAGCCCCAGCATTTT. Translated: CAWTPDRGNQPQHF.

This clone has more than one count but fewer than ten. The junction departs from germline at one end; a sequencing error may be responsible. The V and J genes are TRBV14 and TRBJ1-2, with 7 nucleotides matching TRBD1. The CDR3 has 13 amino acids. Germline V gene lookup returns CDR1 SGHDN and CDR2 FVKESK. CDR3 coding DNA: TGTGCCAGCAGACAAGGGGGACAGCCGGGCGCTGCCTTC. Translated: CASRQGGQPGAAF.

The V and J genes are TRBV5-1 and TRBJ1-1; a possible D gene is TRBD1 (6 bases). This CDR3 spans 16 amino acids. V gave up 0 bases and J gave up 1 base, with 13 bases separating them. Germline V gene data show CDR1 as SGHRS and CDR2 as YFSETQ. The CDR3 here is CASSLVPTRGNTEAFF. DNA of the CDR3: TGCGCCAGCAGCTTGGTACCCACCAGGGGGAACACTGAAGCTTTCTTT.

This sequence joins TRBV28 and TRBJ2-5, with TRBD2 matching over 8 bases. The germline V gene encodes CDR1 MDHEN and CDR2 SYDVKM. After removal of 5 bases from V and 2 bases from J, the junction contained 7 bases not matched to a gene. The CDR3 runs to 15 residues. CDR3 sequence: CASSSGGEVQETQYF. CDR3 bases: TGTGCCAGCAGTAGCGGGGGAGAAGTACAAGAGACCCAGTACTTC. The whole variable domain, filled in from reference TRBV28 and TRBJ2-5, reads DVKVTQSSRYLVKRTGEKVFLECVQDMDHENMFWYRQDPGLGLRLIYFSYDVKMKEKGDIPEGYSVSREKKERFSLILESASTNQTSMYLCASSSGGEVQETQYFGPGTRLLVL.

The V and J genes are TRBV5-4 and TRBJ2-3; 8 positions agree with TRBD2. The CDR3 is 15 residues long. Per the germline V gene, CDR1 is SGHNT and CDR2 is YYREEE (reference sequence). J lost 4 bases, V lost 5 bases, and 9 bases had no gene match. This chain's CDR3 is CASSPTGGGADTQYF. The DNA of the CDR3 is TGTGCCAGCAGTCCTACGGGAGGGGGTGCAGATACGCAGTATTTT.

In its sample, this clone was seen once. This chain links TRBV6-5 with TRBJ1-5; D is uncertain. The V and J ends lost 2 bases and 7 bases respectively, with 6 bases between them. CDR3 size: 12 residues. The germline gives CDR1 MNHEY, CDR2 SVGAGI. DNA for the CDR3: TGTGCCAGCAGTTACGGGCAGCAGCCCCAGCATTTT. As protein: CASSYGQQPQHF.

V usage is TRBV5-1 and J usage is TRBJ2-3; 7 bases are a match to TRBD2. CDR1 and CDR2 from the germline V gene are SGHRS and YFSETQ. Trimming cost V 0 bases and J 3 bases; bases outside gene matches: 7. The CDR3 runs to 16 residues. This CDR3 is CASSLVSTGGTDTQYF. The CDR3 DNA is TGCGCCAGCAGCTTGGTATCAACGGGGGGTACAGATACGCAGTATTTT. Combining the CDR3 with reference TRBV5-1 and TRBJ2-3 gives the whole variable domain KAGVTQTPRYLIKTRGQQVTLSCSPISGHRSVSWYQQTPGQGLQFLFEYFSETQRNKGNFPGRFSGRQFSNSRSEMNVSTLELGDSALYLCASSLVSTGGTDTQYFGPGTRLTVL.

This chain links TRBV29-1 with TRBJ2-6; D gene ambiguous. Trimming shortened V by 7 bases and J by 0 bases, and 7 bases separated the two germline ends. The CDR3 has 13 residues. Germline lookup yields CDR1 SQVTM and CDR2 ANQGSEA. This chain's CDR3 is CSGHFSGANVLTF. DNA for the CDR3: TGCAGCGGACATTTCTCTGGGGCCAACGTCCTGACTTTC.